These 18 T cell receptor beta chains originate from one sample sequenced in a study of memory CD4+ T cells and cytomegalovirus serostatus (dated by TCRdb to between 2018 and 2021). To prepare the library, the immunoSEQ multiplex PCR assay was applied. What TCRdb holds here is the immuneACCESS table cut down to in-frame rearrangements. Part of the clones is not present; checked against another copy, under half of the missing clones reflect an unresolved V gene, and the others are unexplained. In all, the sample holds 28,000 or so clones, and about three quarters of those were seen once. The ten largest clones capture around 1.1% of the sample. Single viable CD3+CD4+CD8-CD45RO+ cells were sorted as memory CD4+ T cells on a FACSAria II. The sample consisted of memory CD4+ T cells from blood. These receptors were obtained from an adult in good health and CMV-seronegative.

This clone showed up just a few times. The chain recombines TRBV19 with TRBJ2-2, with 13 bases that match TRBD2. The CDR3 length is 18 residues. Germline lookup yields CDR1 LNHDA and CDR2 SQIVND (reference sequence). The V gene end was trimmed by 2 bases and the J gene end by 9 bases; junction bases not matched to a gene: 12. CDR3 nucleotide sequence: TGTGCCAGTAGTATAATGCAAGGGACTAGCGGGGCTCGGCGGGAGCTGTTTTTT. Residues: CASSIMQGTSGARRELFF.

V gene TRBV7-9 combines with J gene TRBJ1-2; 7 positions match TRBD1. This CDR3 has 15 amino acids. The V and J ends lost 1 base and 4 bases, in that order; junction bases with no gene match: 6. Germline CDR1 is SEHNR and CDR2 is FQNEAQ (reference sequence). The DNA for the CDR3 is TGTGCCAGCAGCTTAGACCGAGGGGGCAGCTATGGCTACACCTTC. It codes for CASSLDRGGSYGYTF.

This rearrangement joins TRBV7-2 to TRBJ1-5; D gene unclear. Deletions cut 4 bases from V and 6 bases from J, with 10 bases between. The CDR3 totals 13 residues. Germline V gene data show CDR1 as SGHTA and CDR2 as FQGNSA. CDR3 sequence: CASSYSVVQPQHF. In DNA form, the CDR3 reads TGTGCCAGCAGCTATTCAGTAGTTCAGCCCCAGCATTTT.

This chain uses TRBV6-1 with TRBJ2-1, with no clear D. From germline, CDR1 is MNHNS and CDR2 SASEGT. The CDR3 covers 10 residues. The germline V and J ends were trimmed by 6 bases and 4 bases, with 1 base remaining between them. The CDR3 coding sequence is TGTGCCAGCAGGTACAATGAGCAGTTCTTC. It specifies CASRYNEQFF.

CDR3 loop: CASSDWTGTDTQYF. The CDR3 DNA reads TGCGCCAGCAGTGACTGGACAGGAACAGATACGCAGTATTTT. V and J are TRBV4-1 and TRBJ2-3, with 7 nucleotides matching TRBD1. This CDR3 is 14 amino acids long. Germline V gene lookup returns CDR1 MGHRA and CDR2 YSYEKL. V lost 6 bases and J lost 3; bases outside the gene matches: 6.

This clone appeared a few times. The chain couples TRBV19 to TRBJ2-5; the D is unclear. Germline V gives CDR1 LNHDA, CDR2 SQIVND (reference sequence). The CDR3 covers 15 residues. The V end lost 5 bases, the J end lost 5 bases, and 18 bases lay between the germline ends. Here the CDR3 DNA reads TGTGCCAGTAGTTTTAAGCGTGGGGTGGTGGAGACCCAGTACTTC. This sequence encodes CASSFKRGVVETQYF.

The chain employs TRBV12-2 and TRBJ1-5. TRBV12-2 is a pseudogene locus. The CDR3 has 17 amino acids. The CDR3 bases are TGTGCAAGTCGCTTGAATCGACGGACTAGGGAGGCCCAGCCCCAGCATTTT. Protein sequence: CASRLNRRTREAQPQHF.

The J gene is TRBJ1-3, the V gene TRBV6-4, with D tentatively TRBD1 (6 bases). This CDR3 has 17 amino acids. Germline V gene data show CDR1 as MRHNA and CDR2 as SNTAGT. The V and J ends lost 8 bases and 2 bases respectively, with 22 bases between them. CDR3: CASATRGANPAGNTIYF. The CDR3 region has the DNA TGTGCCAGCGCAACGAGGGGGGCGAACCCCGCTGGAAACACCATATATTTT.

CDR3 in DNA: TGTGCCAGCGGCCGGGGGGCGGGGGCCTTCTATGGCTACACCTTC. Translating it yields CASGRGAGAFYGYTF. The chain links TRBV2 to TRBJ1-2; D is possibly TRBD1 (6 bases). The CDR3 consists of 15 residues. Germline CDR1 is SNHLY and CDR2 is FYNNEI. V was cut by 8 bases and J by 4 bases, with 20 bases left in between.

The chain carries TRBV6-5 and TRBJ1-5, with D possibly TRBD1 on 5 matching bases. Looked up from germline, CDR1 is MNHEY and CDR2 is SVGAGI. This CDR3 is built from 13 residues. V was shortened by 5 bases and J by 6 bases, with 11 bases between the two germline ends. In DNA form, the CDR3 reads TGTGCCAGCAGTCCAGCAGGGTCTCAGCCCCAGCATTTT. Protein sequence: CASSPAGSQPQHF.

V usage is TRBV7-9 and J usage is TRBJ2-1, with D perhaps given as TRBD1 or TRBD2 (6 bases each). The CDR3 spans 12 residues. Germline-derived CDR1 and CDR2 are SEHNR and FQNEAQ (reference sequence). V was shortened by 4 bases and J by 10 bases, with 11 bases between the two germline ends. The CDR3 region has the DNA TGTGCCAGCAGCTGGCGGGACATGGAGCAGTTCTTC. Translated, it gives CASSWRDMEQFF.

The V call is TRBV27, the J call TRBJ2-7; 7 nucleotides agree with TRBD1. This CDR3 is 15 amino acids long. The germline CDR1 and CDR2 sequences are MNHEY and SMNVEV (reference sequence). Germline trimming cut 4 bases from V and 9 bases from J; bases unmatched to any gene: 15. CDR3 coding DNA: TGTGCCAGCAGTTCCCCGGGACAGAAAACGTCACCGCAGTACTTC. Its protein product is CASSSPGQKTSPQYF.

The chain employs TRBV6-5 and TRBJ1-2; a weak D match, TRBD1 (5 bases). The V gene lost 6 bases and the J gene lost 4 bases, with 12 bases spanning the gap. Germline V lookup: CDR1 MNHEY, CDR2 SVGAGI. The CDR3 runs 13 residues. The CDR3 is CASRQEGSYGYTF. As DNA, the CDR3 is TGTGCCAGCAGGCAGGAGGGGTCCTATGGCTACACCTTC.

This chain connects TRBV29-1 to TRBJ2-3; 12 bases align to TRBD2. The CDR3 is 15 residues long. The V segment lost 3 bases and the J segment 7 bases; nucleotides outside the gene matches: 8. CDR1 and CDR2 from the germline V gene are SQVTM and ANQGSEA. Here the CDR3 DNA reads TGCAGCGTTGATTCTAGCGGGGGGGGTGGGTATACGCAGTATTTT. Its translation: CSVDSSGGGGYTQYF.

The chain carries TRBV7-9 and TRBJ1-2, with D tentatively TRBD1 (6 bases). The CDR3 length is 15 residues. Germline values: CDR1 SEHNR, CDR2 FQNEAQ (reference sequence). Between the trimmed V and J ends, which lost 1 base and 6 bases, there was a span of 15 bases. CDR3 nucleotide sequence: TGTGCCAGCAGCTTAGGCGGCAGGGGAAGGGATGGCTACACCTTC. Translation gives CASSLGGRGRDGYTF.

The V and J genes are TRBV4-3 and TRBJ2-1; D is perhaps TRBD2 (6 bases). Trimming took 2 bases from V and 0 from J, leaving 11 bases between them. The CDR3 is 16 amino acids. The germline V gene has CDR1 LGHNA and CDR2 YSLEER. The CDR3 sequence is CASSQPGLDSYNEQFF. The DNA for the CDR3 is TGCGCCAGCAGCCAACCGGGACTGGACTCCTACAATGAGCAGTTCTTC.

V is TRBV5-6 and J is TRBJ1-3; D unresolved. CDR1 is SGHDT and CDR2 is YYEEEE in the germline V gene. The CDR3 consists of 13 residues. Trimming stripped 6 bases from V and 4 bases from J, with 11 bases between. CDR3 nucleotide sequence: TGTGCCAGCACCCGGAGAGGAGGAAACACCATATATTTT. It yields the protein CASTRRGGNTIYF.

CDR3 sequence reads: CASSHIGLADTDTQYF. CDR3 bases: TGCGCCAGCAGCCATATAGGACTAGCGGACACAGATACGCAGTATTTT. This chain uses TRBV4-1 with TRBJ2-3; 10 bases are shared with TRBD2. The CDR3 has 16 amino acids. V lost 3 bases and J lost 2; bases outside the gene matches: 5. Per the germline V gene, CDR1 is MGHRA and CDR2 is YSYEKL.